This TCR beta chain was identified during a study of blood T cell repertoires in COVID-19 (dated by TCRdb to about 2020). Study-wide context: Collaborator samples came from the United States, Italy and Spain and covered acute and convalescent phases of COVID-19. The material from the prospective study consisted of cDNA or gDNA derived from T cells, B-cell-depleted T cells, or PBMCs. Deeply sampled blood TCRbeta repertoires from subjects exposed to, actively infected with, or recovered from COVID-19 were included in the dataset. A freely available public database, intended as a resource for researchers studying the immune response to SARS-CoV-2, is where the repertoires were released. The samples were drawn from two sources: the first 160 participants of the ongoing ImmuneRACE study, and 1,200 or so subjects contributed by 6 global collaborators. Nearly every sample came with metadata listing a de-identified subject ID, COVID-19 status, age in years and sex. Where available, HLA class I and class II types were obtained from metadata supplied by the sample provider rather than from assay-based typing.

On this clone: The antigen it binds to is not known. No much larger clone exists at a distance of one base, and base qualities are not known.

The immunoSEQ Assay, a bias-controlled multiplex PCR, was used to amplify TCRbeta CDR3 regions from genomic DNA. In the authors' own workflow: The number of nucleated cells in each sample was estimated by amplification of reference gene primers within the assay. To quantify the absolute abundance of each unique TCRbeta CDR3 rearrangement, sequence reads were collapsed and filtered. For each sample, productive Simpson clonality was calculated by taking the square root of Simpson's diversity index across productive rearrangements. As stored in TCRdb, this immuneACCESS dataset retains in-frame rearrangements with V and J assigned. A fraction of the clones does not appear; measured against another copy, unresolved V genes explain less than half of the discrepancy, and the remainder lacks a known reason. V, J and clone size are taken as reported in that table, and D and trimming were inferred from the DNA itself. In this sample the table shows around 60,000 clones, more than 75% of which occur a single time. The top ten clones comprise about 15% of the sample.

Each collaborating institution followed its own protocols to collect whole blood in K2EDTA tubes. For TCRbeta analysis, collaborator samples were shipped as frozen whole blood, as isolated PBMCs, or as DNA extracted from either sample type. The junction shows trimming of 0 bases on V and 0 bases on J, plus 5 bases between the germline ends. The CDR3 starts with the cysteine, ends with the phenylalanine, and has 13 residues. Kept here is only the CDR3 DNA, which spans 39 bases and is read in frame from base 1. CDR1 and CDR2 (GTSNPN, SVGIG) derive from the germline V gene (reference sequence). General conclusions and limits of the study: How much clinical and demographic metadata was included differed by source and by participant, and the metadata was provided uncurated.

The origin of this receptor is a human donor in a cohort sampled during active COVID-19. Sequenced sample: peripheral blood. The V and J segments used are TRBV30 and TRBJ1-1; matching of 5 bases hints at TRBD1 as the D gene. The bases read TGTGCCTGGAGTGTACAGGTGAACACTGAAGCTTTCTTT. It encodes CAWSVQVNTEAFF. The full variable domain, with segments outside the CDR3 supplied by the reference TRBV30 and TRBJ1-1 proteins, appears as SQTIHQWPATLVQPVGSPLSLECTVEGTSNPNLYWYRQAAGRGLQLLFYSVGIGQISSEVPQNLSASRPQDRQFILSSKKLLLSDSGFYLCAWSVQVNTEAFFGQGTRLTVV.